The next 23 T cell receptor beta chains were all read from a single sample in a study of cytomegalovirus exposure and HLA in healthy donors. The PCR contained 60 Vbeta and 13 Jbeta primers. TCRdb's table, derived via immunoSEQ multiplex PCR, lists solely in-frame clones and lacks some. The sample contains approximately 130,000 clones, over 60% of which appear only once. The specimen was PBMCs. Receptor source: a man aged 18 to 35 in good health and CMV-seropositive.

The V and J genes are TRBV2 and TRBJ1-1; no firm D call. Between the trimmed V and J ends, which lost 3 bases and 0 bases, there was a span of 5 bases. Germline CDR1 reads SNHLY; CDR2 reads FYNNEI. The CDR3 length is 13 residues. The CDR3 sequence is CASSELMNTEAFF. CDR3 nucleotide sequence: TGTGCCAGCAGTGAGTTAATGAACACTGAAGCTTTCTTT.

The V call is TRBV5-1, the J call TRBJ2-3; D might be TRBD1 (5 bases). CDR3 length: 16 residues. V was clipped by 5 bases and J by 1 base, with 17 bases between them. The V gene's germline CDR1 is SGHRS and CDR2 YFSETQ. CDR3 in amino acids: CASRGRFSMGTDTQYF. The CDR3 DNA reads TGCGCCAGCAGGGGGCGCTTCTCTATGGGCACAGATACGCAGTATTTT.

The CDR3 loop reads CASISRDRTGELFF. CDR3 DNA sequence: TGTGCCAGCATTTCCCGGGACAGGACCGGGGAGCTGTTTTTT. The chain recombines TRBV6-5 with TRBJ2-2; TRBD1 matches 8 bases. CDR3 length: 14 amino acids. V was clipped by 7 bases and J by 5 bases; unmatched bases: 6. Per the germline V gene, CDR1 is MNHEY and CDR2 is SVGAGI.

The CDR3 DNA sequence: TGTGCCAGTAGTATAGATATATTGACAGCGCAATACTATGGCTACACCTTC. As protein: CASSIDILTAQYYGYTF. This chain uses TRBV19 with TRBJ1-2, with a possible D match to TRBD1 (5 bases). The V end was cut by 0 bases, the J end by 3 bases, with 17 bases between. The CDR3 is made up of 17 amino acids. Per the germline V gene, CDR1 is LNHDA and CDR2 is SQIVND (reference sequence).

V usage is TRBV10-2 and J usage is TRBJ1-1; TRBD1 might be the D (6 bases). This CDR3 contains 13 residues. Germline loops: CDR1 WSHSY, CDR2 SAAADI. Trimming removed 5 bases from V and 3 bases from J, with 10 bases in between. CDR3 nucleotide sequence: TGCGCCAGCAGTTCTGGGACACACACTGAAGCTTTCTTT. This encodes CASSSGTHTEAFF.

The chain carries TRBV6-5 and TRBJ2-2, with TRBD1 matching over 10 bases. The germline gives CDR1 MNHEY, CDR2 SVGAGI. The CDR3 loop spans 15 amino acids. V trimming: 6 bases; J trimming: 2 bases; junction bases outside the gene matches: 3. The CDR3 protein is CASRRQGANTGELFF. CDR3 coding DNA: TGTGCCAGCAGGCGACAGGGGGCAAACACCGGGGAGCTGTTTTTT.

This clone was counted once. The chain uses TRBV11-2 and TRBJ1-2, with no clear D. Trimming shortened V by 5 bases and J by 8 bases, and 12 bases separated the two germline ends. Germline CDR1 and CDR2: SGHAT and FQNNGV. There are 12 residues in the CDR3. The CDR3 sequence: CASSHLLEGYTF. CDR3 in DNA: TGTGCCAGCAGCCATTTATTAGAGGGCTACACCTTC. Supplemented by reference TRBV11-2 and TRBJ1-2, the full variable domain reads EAGVAQSPRYKIIEKRQSVAFWCNPISGHATLYWYQQILGQGPKLLIQFQNNGVVDDSQLPKDRFSAERLKGVDSTLKIQPAKLEDSAVYLCASSHLLEGYTFGSGTRLTVV.

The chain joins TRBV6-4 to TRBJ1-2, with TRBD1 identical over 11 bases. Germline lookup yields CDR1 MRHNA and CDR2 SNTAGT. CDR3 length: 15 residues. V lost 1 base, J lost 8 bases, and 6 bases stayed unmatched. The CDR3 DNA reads TGTGCCAGCAGTGACTTTGGGACAGGGGGAGGCGGCTACACCTTC. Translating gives CASSDFGTGGGGYTF.

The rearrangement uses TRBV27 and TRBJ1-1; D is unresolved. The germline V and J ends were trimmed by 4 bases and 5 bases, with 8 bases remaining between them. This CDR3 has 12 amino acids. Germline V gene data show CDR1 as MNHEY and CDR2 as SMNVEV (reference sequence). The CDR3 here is CASSYSGTEAFF. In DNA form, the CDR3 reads TGTGCCAGCAGTTATTCGGGAACTGAAGCTTTCTTT.

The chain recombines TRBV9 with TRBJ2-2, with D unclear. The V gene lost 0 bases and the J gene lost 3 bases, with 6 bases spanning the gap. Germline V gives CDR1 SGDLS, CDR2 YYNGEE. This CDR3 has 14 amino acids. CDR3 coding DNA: TGTGCCAGCAGCGTAGCACAGTACACCGGGGAGCTGTTTTTT. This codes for CASSVAQYTGELFF.

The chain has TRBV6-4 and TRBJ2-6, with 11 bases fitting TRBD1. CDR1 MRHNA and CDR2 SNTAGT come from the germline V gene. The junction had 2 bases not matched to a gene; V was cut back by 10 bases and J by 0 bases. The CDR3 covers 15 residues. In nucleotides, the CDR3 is TGTGCCACCGGGACAGGGGGCTCTGGGGCCAACGTCCTGACTTTC. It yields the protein CATGTGGSGANVLTF.

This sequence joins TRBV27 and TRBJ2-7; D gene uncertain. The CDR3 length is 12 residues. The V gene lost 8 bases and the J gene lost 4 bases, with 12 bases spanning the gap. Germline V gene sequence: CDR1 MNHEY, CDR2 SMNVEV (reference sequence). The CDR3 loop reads CASGESKYEQYF. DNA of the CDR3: TGTGCCAGCGGAGAGTCAAAGTACGAGCAGTACTTC.

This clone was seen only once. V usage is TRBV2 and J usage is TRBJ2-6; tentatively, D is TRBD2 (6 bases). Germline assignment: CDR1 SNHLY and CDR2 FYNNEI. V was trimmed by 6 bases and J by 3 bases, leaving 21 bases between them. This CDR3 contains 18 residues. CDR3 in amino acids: CASSVSGLINSGANVLTF. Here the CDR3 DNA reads TGTGCCAGCAGCGTATCGGGACTGATCAATAGTGGGGCCAACGTCCTGACTTTC.

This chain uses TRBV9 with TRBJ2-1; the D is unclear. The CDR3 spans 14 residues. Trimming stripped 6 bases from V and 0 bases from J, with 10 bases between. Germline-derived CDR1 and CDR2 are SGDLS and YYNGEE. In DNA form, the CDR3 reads TGTGCCAGCACGGGTGCCTCCTCCTACAATGAGCAGTTCTTC. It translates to CASTGASSYNEQFF.

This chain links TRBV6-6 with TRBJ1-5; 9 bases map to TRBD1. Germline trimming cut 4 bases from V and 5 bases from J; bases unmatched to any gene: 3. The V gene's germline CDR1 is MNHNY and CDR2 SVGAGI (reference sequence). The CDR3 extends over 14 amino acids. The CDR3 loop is CASSFRTGDQPQHF. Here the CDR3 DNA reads TGTGCCAGCAGTTTTAGGACAGGGGATCAGCCCCAGCATTTT.

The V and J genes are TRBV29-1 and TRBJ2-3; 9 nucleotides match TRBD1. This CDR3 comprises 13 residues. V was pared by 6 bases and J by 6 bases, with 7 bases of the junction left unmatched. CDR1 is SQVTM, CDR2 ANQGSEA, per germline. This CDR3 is CSVIDRGDDTQYF. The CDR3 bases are TGCAGCGTGATCGACAGGGGGGACGATACGCAGTATTTT.

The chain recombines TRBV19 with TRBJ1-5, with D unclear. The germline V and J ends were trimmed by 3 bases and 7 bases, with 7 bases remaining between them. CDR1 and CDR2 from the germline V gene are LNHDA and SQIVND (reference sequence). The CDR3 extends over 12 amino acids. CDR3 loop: CASSIVSQPQHF. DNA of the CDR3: TGTGCCAGTAGTATTGTGAGCCAGCCCCAGCATTTT.

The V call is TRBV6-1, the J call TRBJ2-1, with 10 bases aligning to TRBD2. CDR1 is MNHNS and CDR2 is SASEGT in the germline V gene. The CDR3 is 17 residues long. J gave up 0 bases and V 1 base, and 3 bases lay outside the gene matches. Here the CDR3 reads CASSEVSGRGSYNEQFF. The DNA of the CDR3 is TGTGCCAGCAGTGAAGTCAGCGGGAGGGGCTCCTACAATGAGCAGTTCTTC.

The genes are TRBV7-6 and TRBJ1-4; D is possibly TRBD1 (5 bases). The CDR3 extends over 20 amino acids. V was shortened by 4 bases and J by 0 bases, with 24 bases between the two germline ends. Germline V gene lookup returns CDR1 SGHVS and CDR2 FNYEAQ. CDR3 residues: CASSSMSLGHEIATNEKLFF. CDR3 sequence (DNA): TGTGCCAGCAGCTCGATGAGCCTAGGACACGAAATAGCAACTAATGAAAAACTGTTTTTT.

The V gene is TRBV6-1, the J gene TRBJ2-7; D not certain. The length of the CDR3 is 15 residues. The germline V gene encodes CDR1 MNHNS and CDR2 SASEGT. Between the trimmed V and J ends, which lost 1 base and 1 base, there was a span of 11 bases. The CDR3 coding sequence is TGTGCCAGCAGTGAAGGGAGCGTAAGGTCCTACGAGCAGTACTTC. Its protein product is CASSEGSVRSYEQYF.

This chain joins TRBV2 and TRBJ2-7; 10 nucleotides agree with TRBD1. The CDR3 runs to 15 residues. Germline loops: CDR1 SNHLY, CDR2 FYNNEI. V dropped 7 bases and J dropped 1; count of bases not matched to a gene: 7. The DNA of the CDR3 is TGTGCCAGCATCGACAGGGGGCTGAGGTCCTACGAGCAGTACTTC. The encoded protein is CASIDRGLRSYEQYF.

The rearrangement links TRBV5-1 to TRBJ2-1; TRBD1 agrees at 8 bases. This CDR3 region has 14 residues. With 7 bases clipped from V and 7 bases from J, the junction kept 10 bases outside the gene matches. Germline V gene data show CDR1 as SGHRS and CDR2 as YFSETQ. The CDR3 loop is CASSNGQGGNEQFF. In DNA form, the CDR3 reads TGCGCCAGCTCAAACGGACAGGGCGGGAATGAGCAGTTCTTC.

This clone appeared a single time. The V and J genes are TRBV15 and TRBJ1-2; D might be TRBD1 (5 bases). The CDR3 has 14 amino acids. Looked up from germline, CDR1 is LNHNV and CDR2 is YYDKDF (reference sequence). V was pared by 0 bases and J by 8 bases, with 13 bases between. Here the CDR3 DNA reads TGTGCCACCAGCAGAGATCAGGGCCCGTGGGGCTACACCTTC. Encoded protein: CATSRDQGPWGYTF. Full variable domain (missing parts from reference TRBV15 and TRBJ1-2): DAMVIQNPRYQVTQFGKPVTLSCSQTLNHNVMYWYQQKSSQAPKLLFHYYDKDFNNEADTPDNFQSRRPNTSFCFLDIRSPGLGDTAMYLCATSRDQGPWGYTFGSGTRLTVV.